Presented here are 14 T cell receptor beta chains from one specimen sequenced in a study of metastatic and nonmetastatic thyroid tumors. TCRdb redid the clone calls on the PCR reads using MiXCR. The repertoire consists of around 30,000 clones, with about 4.1% occurring once and the leading ten covering 21%. Ahead of thyroid surgery, no patient had received treatment of any kind. The specimen was blood. These receptors originate from a female donor with papillary thyroid cancer or a benign thyroid nodule (not recorded which). Some clones in this sample may be carry-over from other donors' samples.

By proportion, this clone is medium-sized (0.01 to 0.1%). The V gene is TRBV12-3 or TRBV12-4, the J gene TRBJ2-2, with a tentative D call TRBD1 (6 bases). The CDR3 length is 13 residues. V lost 5 bases and J 7 bases, leaving 11 bases between the germline ends. In DNA, the CDR3 is TGTGCCAGCAGTCCGACAGGCGGCGGGGAGCTGTTTTTT. Amino acids: CASSPTGGGELFF.

The table lists this clone with many counts. This rearrangement joins TRBV7-9 to TRBJ2-1; TRBD1 matches 8 bases. This CDR3 has 13 amino acids. Germline CDR1 is SEHNR and CDR2 is FQNEAQ (reference sequence). V gave up 5 bases and J gave up 9 bases; unmatched junction bases: 6. The CDR3 here is CASSRNTGGEQFF. CDR3 coding DNA: TGTGCCAGCAGCCGCAACACAGGGGGTGAGCAGTTCTTC.

This clone was picked up a small number of times. A read error may be the cause here, since a much bigger clone is one base away. The chain recombines TRBV29-1 with TRBJ1-1; TRBD1 matches at 10 bases. After removal of 8 bases from V and 10 bases from J, the junction contained 13 bases not matched to a gene. CDR3 size: 13 residues. Germline V CDR1 and CDR2: SQVTM, ANQGSEA. CDR3 in amino acids: CSSVETGGLGAFF. DNA for the CDR3: TGCAGCTCCGTGGAGACAGGGGGCCTAGGAGCTTTCTTT.

In this sample, this clone is medium-sized. The V call is TRBV6-1, the J call TRBJ2-2; TRBD2 aligns across 14 bases. CDR1 is MNHNS and CDR2 is SASEGT in the germline V gene. V lost 3 bases, J lost 7 bases, and 10 bases stayed unmatched. CDR3 length equals 18 residues. The CDR3 sequence is CASSDGALGLAGVGELFF. In DNA, the CDR3 is TGTGCCAGCAGTGATGGGGCTCTGGGACTAGCGGGAGTCGGGGAGCTGTTTTTT.

This clone was observed many times. CDR3 region: CASSQAWVSLAGVGEQFF. The CDR3 DNA is TGTGCCAGCAGCCAAGCCTGGGTGTCACTAGCGGGAGTTGGCGAGCAGTTCTTC. The chain combines TRBV3-1 with TRBJ2-1; 11 nucleotides agree with TRBD2. V shed 1 base and J 10 bases; nucleotides not matched to a gene: 15. The CDR3 has 18 residues. Per germline, CDR1 LGHDT and CDR2 YNNKEL (reference sequence).

This clone was counted many times. The chain combines TRBV3-1 with TRBJ1-2; TRBD1 might be the D (5 bases). Trimming took 5 bases from V and 4 from J, leaving 14 bases between them. CDR3 size: 14 residues. The V gene's germline CDR1 is LGHDT and CDR2 YNNKEL (reference sequence). The CDR3 DNA sequence: TGTGCCAGCAGCTCCGGGGGTTGGAGCTATGGCTACACCTTC. Its protein is CASSSGGWSYGYTF.

This clone was seen at least ten times. The rearrangement uses TRBV6-1 and TRBJ1-5; possibly TRBD1 for D (5 bases). CDR3 length: 15 residues. The germline CDR1 and CDR2 sequences are MNHNS and SASEGT. With 1 base removed from V and 5 bases from J, the gap between germline ends came to 12 bases. CDR3 region: CASSEVEGSDQPQHF. The CDR3 bases are TGTGCCAGCAGTGAAGTGGAGGGGAGTGATCAGCCCCAGCATTTT.

This clone is medium-sized. The chain couples TRBV28 to TRBJ1-3; D ambiguous. Trimming removed 3 bases from V and 1 base from J, with 4 bases in between. The CDR3 loop spans 13 amino acids. Germline assignment: CDR1 MDHEN and CDR2 SYDVKM. The CDR3 sequence: CASSFPSGNTIYF. CDR3 bases: TGTGCCAGCAGTTTCCCTTCTGGAAACACCATATATTTT.

This clone has at least ten counts. One end of the junction varies from germline; a read error may be responsible. Other DNA sequences of this sample code for an identical CDR3. The CDR3 region is CASSRLRGSTEAFF. The CDR3 DNA reads TGCGCCAGCAGCAGGCTCAGGGGTTCAACTGAAGCTTTCTTT. This rearrangement joins TRBV13 to TRBJ1-1; possible D gene TRBD1, 6 bases. In germline, CDR1 is PRHDT, CDR2 FYEKMQ (reference sequence). The CDR3 contains 14 residues.

There are many counts of this clone. The chain couples TRBV2 to TRBJ1-4, with 9 bases identical to TRBD1. The CDR3 is 15 amino acids. Unmatched junction bases numbered 8, after V lost 8 bases and J lost 4 bases. The V gene's germline CDR1 is SNHLY and CDR2 FYNNEI. Written as DNA, the CDR3 is TGTGCCAGCGACAGGGGGTTCCCTTTTAATGAAAAACTGTTTTTT. Protein product: CASDRGFPFNEKLFF.

To note about this clone: A read error may account for a junction end that differs from germline. The V and J genes are TRBV28 and TRBJ2-2, with D perhaps matching TRBD2 (5 bases). Germline CDR1 reads MDHEN; CDR2 reads SYDVKM. The CDR3 consists of 16 residues. As DNA, the CDR3 is TGTGCCAGCATTTCCTACACCGATATACTCACCGGGGATCTGTTTTTT. It translates to CASISYTDILTGDLFF.

The chain couples TRBV30 to TRBJ2-7, with 9 bases matching TRBD2. The germline V gene encodes CDR1 GTSNPN and CDR2 SVGIG (reference sequence). V shed 5 bases and J 4 bases; nucleotides not matched to a gene: 9. The CDR3 has 14 residues. The CDR3 nucleotides read TGTGCCTGGGCCGGACTAGCGAATGTATACGAGCAGTACTTC. Translated, it gives CAWAGLANVYEQYF.

The DNA for the CDR3 is TGTGCCAGCAGCTTAGGGGCGAGCGAAAAACTGTTTTTT. Translation gives CASSLGASEKLFF. V gene TRBV11-3 combines with J gene TRBJ1-4; D unresolved. The CDR3 sequence is 13 residues long. The germline CDR1 and CDR2 sequences are SGHNT and YENEEA. V shed 1 base and J shed 8 bases, with 8 bases lying between them.

This clone was picked up many times. V is TRBV5-1 and J is TRBJ1-2; 9 nucleotides align to TRBD1. The ends lost 3 bases at V and 5 bases at J; junction bases unmatched: 8. Germline V gene data show CDR1 as SGHRS and CDR2 as YFSETQ. This CDR3 has 15 amino acids. CDR3 region: CASSSNRGPAYGYTF. In DNA, the CDR3 is TGCGCCAGCAGCTCCAACAGGGGGCCGGCGTATGGCTACACCTTC.